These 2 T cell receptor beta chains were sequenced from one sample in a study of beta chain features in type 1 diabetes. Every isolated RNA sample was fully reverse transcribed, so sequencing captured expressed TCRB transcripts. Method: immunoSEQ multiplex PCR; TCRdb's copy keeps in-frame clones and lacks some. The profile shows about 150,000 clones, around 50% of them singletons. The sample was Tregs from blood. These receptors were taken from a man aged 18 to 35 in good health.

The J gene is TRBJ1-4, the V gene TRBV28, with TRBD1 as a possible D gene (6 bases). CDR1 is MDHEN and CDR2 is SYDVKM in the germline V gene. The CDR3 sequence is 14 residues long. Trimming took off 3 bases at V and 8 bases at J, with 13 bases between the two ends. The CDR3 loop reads CASSLGASREKLFF. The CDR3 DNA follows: TGTGCCAGCAGTTTGGGGGCTTCAAGGGAAAAACTGTTTTTT.

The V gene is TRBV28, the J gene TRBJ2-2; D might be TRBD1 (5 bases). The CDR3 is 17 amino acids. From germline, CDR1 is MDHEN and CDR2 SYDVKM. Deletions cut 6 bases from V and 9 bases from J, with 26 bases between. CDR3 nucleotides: TGTGCCAGCAGCCACCTGGGGCTCGAAGTCAAACTCCGGGAGCTGTTTTTT. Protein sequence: CASSHLGLEVKLRELFF.